This T cell receptor beta chain was retrieved from a study of T cells in Graves' hyperthyroidism and ophthalmopathy (dated by TCRdb to between 2018 and 2020). With regard to the full study: Peripheral blood samples were taken at the time of initial diagnosis, prior to any treatment. A discovery cohort of roughly 100 patients, 43 with Graves' ophthalmopathy and over 55 with stable Graves' hyperthyroidism, was used to find distinguishing TCR V-J signatures. After sampling, hyperthyroidism patients received methimazole starting at 30 mg daily, and ophthalmopathy patients received high-dose intravenous methylprednisolone. In about 6 Graves' hyperthyroidism patients, the study also compared T-cell repertoires from thyroid tissue with T-cell repertoires from blood. The 75 to 100 discovery patients were randomly split 7:3 into training and test sets. Prospective prediction of ophthalmopathy was tested in an independent validation cohort of 18 to 20 hyperthyroidism patients and roughly 16 patients who later progressed to ophthalmopathy. The paper reports TCR Vbeta CDR3 sequencing of some 140 peripheral blood samples: some 41 ophthalmopathy, under 80 hyperthyroidism and around 17 progressor patients.

Stable Graves' hyperthyroidism was defined as the absence of progression to ophthalmopathy over 18 months of follow-up. Hyperthyroidism patients were aged 18 to 65 years and newly diagnosed, with disease duration of less than 2 months. Exclusion was applied to patients with uncontrolled infections, other autoimmune diseases, pregnancy or lactation. Diagnoses were established on the basis of clinical symptoms, serum thyroxine and TRAb, thyroid ultrasound, and orbital computed tomography. Ficoll-Paque density gradient centrifugation was used to isolate PBMCs from 9.5 to 10 ml of fresh peripheral blood. Trizol reagent was used to extract total RNA, and RNA quality was then checked on an Agilent 2100 Bioanalyzer. At least ten counts were recorded for this clonotype. It has no known antigen specificity. Base quality data are lacking; no much larger clone is found one base away. The TCR beta CDR3 regions were amplified from RNA transcripts. The first round of RT-PCR for the TCR CDR3 was performed with the HTBI primer set and the Qiagen OneStep RT-PCR kit. A second multiplex PCR round built the libraries, followed by size selection and purification. Paired-end sequencing of the libraries was performed with 100 bp reads on an Illumina HiSeq2000. For the original study's pipeline: Raw data were processed with SOAPnuke, discarding reads with adapters, uncalled bases, mean Phred below 15, or no exact constant-primer or identifier match. High-quality paired reads were merged using COPE v1.2.5, and each unique nucleotide sequence was defined as a clonotype. MiTCR v1.1 was used to align clonotypes to the IMGT TRBV, TRBD and TRBJ reference segments. Only V-J combinations with frequency above 0.0001, covering 99% to 99.2% of repertoires, were analysed. A TCS score was defined as the ratio between F50 (clonal expansion) and ExV (chaos), using BLOSUM62-based TCRdist between CDR3 peptides within each V-J. Welch's t-statistics and random forest reduced around 520 V-J features to roughly 13, which were used in a naive Bayes classifier (R e1071). The public reads were reprocessed in TCRdb via fastp at Q25 and MiXCR, keeping in-frame beta chains. Entries are consolidated by CDR3 protein sequence, retaining the most common genes and DNA. V and J calls and clone size were set by TCRdb, not the authors. Counted in this sample were 600,000 to 900,000 distinct CDR3 sequences; less than 20% of them appeared once. The ten largest clones add up to approximately 8.4% of the sample.

Paper-wide results and their limitations: In validation, the model predicted progression to ophthalmopathy a median of approximately 6.6 months before onset, with around 70% sensitivity and about 72% specificity. Ophthalmopathy was separated from stable hyperthyroidism by a 13 V-J signature model, with over 85% sensitivity and around 81% specificity obtained in cross-validation and 80%/75% obtained in testing. Blood samples also contained most of the expanded thyroid clonotypes (frequency above 0.001), which suggests that blood repertoires may reflect thyroid immune responses. Sample size was not statistically predetermined, and blinding of investigators to group allocation was not performed.

The CDR3 goes from the cysteine to the phenylalanine over 13 residues. Only the CDR3 portion is preserved as DNA: 39 bases, with reading frame beginning at the first base. V and J lose 6 bases and 5 bases, and a span of 11 bases separates them. The germline V gene supplies CDR1 MNHNS and CDR2 SASEGT. The rearranged chain carries TRBV6-1 and TRBJ1-5; a weak D assignment points to TRBD1 (6 bases agree). Sequencing input: blood. The receptor's source is a man aged 18 to 30 with Graves' hyperthyroidism. The CDR3 here reads CASRFRGDQPQHF. At the DNA level, the sequence is TGTGCCAGCAGGTTCAGGGGAGATCAGCCCCAGCATTTT.